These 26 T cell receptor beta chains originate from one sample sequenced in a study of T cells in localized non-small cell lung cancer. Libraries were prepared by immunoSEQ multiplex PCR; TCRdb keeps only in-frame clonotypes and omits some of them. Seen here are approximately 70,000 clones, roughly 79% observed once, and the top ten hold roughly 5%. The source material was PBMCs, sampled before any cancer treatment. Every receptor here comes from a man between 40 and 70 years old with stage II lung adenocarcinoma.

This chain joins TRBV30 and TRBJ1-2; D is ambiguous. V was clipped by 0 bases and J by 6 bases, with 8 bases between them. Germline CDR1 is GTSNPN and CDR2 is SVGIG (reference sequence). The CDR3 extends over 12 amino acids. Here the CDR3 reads CAWSVWNDGYTF. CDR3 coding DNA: TGTGCCTGGAGTGTGTGGAACGATGGCTACACCTTC. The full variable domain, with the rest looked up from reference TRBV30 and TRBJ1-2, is SQTIHQWPATLVQPVGSPLSLECTVEGTSNPNLYWYRQAAGRGLQLLFYSVGIGQISSEVPQNLSASRPQDRQFILSSKKLLLSDSGFYLCAWSVWNDGYTFGSGTRLTVV.

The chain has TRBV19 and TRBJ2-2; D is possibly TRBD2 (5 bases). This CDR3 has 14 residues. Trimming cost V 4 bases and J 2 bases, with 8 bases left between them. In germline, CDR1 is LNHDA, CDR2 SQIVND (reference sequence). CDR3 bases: TGTGCCAGTAGTACTAGCTTAAACACCGGGGAGCTGTTTTTT. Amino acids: CASSTSLNTGELFF.

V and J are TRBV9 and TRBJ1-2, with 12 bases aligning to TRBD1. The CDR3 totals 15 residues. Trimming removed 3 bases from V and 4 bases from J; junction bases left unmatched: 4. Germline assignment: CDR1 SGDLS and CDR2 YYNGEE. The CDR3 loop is CASSEGTGGFYGYTF. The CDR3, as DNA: TGTGCCAGCAGCGAGGGGACAGGGGGCTTCTATGGCTACACCTTC.

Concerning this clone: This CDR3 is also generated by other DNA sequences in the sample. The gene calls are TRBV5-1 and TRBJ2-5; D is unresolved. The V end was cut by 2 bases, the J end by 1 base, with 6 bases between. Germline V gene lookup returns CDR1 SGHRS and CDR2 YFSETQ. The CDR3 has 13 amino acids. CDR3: CASSFSGQETQYF. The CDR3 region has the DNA TGCGCCAGCAGCTTTTCAGGCCAAGAGACCCAGTACTTC.

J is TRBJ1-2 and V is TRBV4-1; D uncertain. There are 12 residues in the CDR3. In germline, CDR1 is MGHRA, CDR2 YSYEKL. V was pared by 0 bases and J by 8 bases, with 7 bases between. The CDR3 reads CASSQESGGYTF. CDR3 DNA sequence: TGCGCCAGCAGCCAAGAGTCCGGGGGCTACACCTTC.

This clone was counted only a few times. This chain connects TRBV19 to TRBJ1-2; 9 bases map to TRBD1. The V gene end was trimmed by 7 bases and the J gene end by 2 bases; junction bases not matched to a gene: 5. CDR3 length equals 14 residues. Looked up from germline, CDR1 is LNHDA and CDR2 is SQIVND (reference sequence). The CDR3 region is CASIAGTGNYGYTF. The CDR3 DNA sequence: TGTGCCAGTATTGCAGGGACAGGGAACTATGGCTACACCTTC.

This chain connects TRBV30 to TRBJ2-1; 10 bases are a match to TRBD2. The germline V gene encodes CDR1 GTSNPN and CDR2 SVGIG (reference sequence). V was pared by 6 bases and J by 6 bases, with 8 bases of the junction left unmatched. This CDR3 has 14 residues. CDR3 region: CACTLAGVGNEQFF. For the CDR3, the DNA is TGTGCCTGTACTCTAGCGGGAGTGGGCAATGAGCAGTTCTTC. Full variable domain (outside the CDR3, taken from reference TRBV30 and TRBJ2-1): SQTIHQWPATLVQPVGSPLSLECTVEGTSNPNLYWYRQAAGRGLQLLFYSVGIGQISSEVPQNLSASRPQDRQFILSSKKLLLSDSGFYLCACTLAGVGNEQFFGPGTRLTVL.

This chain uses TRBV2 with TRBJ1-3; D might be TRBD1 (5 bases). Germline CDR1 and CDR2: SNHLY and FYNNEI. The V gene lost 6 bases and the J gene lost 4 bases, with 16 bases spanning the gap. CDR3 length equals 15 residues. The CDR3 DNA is TGTGCCAGCAGCGCCCGGGACGGAGGAGGAAACACCATATATTTT. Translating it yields CASSARDGGGNTIYF.

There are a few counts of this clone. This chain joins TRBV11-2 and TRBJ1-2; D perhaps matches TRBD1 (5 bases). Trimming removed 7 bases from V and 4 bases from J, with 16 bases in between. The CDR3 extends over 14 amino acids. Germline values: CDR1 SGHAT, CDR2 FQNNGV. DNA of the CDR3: TGTGCCAGCACCACTGGGACCGGGGTCTATGGCTACACCTTC. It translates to CASTTGTGVYGYTF.

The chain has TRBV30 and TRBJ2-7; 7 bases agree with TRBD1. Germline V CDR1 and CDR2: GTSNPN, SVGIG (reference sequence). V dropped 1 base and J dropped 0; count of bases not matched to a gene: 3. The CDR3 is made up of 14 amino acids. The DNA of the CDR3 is TGTGCCTGGAGTGGGACAGGAAGCTCCTACGAGCAGTACTTC. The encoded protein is CAWSGTGSSYEQYF.

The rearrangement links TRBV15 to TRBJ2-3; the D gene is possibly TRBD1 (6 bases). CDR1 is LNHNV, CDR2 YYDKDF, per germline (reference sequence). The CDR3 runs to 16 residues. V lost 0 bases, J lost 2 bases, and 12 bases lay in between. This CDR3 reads CATSRDAGANTDTQYF. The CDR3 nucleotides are TGTGCCACCAGCAGAGATGCAGGGGCCAACACAGATACGCAGTATTTT.

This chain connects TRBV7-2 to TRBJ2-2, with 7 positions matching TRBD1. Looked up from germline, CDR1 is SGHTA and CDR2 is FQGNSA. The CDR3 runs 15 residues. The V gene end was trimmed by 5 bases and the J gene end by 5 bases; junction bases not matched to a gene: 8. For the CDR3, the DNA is TGTGCCAGCAGCCTTAGACAGGGTGGGACCGGGGAGCTGTTTTTT. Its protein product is CASSLRQGGTGELFF.

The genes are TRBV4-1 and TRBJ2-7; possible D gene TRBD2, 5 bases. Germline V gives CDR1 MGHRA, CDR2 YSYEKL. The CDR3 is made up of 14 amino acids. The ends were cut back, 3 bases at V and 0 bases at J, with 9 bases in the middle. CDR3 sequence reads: CASSQTGNSYEQYF. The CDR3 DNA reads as TGCGCCAGCAGCCAGACCGGGAACTCCTACGAGCAGTACTTC.

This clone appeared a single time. The CDR3 region has the DNA TGCAGCGTTGATGGCCTAGCGGAAAGTAGGACAGATACGCAGTATTTT. This translates into CSVDGLAESRTDTQYF. The chain uses TRBV29-1 and TRBJ2-3, with 7 nucleotides matching TRBD2. The germline CDR1 and CDR2 sequences are SQVTM and ANQGSEA. This CDR3 is 16 amino acids long. V dropped 3 bases and J dropped 3; count of bases not matched to a gene: 12.

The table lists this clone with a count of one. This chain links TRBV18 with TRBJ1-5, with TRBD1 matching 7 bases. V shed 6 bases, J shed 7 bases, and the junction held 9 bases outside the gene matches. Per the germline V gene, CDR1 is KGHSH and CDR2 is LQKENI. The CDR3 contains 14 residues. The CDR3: CASSLQGSRQPQHF. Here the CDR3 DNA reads TGTGCCAGCTCCCTACAGGGGTCACGGCAGCCCCAGCATTTT.

The CDR3 protein is CSVFRVGDGYTF. The CDR3, as DNA: TGCAGCGTCTTCAGGGTTGGAGATGGCTACACCTTC. The V and J genes are TRBV29-1 and TRBJ1-2; tentative D call: TRBD1 (5 bases). The CDR3 runs to 12 residues. Per the germline V gene, CDR1 is SQVTM and CDR2 is ANQGSEA. V lost 6 bases and J lost 6, with 14 bases in between. The variable domain in full, with the rest retrieved from reference TRBV29-1 and TRBJ1-2, is SAVISQKPSRDICQRGTSLTIQCQVDSQVTMMFWYRQQPGQSLTLIATANQGSEATYESGFVIDKFPISRPNLTFSTLTVSNMSPEDSSIYLCSVFRVGDGYTFGSGTRLTVV.

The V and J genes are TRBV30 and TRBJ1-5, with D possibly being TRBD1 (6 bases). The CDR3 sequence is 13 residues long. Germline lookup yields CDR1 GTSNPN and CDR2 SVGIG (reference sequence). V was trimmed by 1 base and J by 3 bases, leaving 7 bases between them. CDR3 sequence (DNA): TGTGCCTGGAGTGGGGGGCCCAATCAGCCCCAGCATTTT. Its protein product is CAWSGGPNQPQHF.

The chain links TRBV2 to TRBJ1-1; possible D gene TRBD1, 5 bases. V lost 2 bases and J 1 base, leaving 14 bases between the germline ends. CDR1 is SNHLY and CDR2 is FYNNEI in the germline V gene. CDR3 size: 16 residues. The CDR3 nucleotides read TGTGCCAGCAGTGAAAGGGGTCGGGGATCGAACACTGAAGCTTTCTTT. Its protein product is CASSERGRGSNTEAFF.

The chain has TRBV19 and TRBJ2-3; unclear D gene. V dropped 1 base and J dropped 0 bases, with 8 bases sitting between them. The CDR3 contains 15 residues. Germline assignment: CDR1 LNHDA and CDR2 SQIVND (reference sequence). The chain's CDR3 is CASSIGPVSTDTQYF. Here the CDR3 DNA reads TGTGCCAGTAGTATAGGGCCAGTTAGCACAGATACGCAGTATTTT.

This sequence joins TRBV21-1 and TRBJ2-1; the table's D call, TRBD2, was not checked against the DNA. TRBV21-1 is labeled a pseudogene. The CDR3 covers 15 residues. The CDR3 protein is CASRLAGSSYNEQFF. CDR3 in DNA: TGTGCCAGCCGCCTTGCGGGATCCTCCTACAATGAGCAGTTCTTC.

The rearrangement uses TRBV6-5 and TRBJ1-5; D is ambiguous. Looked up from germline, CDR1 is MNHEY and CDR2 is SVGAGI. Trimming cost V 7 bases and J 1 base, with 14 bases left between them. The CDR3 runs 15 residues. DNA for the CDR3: TGTGCCAGCAAACTCACTGGCCTAAGCAATCAGCCCCAGCATTTT. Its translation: CASKLTGLSNQPQHF.

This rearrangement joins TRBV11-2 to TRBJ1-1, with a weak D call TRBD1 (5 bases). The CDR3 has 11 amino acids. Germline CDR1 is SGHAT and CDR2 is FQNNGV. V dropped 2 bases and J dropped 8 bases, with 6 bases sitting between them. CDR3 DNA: TGTGCCAGCAGCTTAAAGGGGGAAGCTTTCTTT. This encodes CASSLKGEAFF.

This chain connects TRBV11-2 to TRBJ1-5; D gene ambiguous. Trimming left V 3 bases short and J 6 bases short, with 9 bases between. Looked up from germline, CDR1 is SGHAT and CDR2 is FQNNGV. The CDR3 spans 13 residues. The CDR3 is CASSLESGQPQHF. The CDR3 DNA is TGTGCCAGCAGCTTGGAGTCGGGTCAGCCCCAGCATTTT. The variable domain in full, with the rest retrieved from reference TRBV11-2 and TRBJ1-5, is EAGVAQSPRYKIIEKRQSVAFWCNPISGHATLYWYQQILGQGPKLLIQFQNNGVVDDSQLPKDRFSAERLKGVDSTLKIQPAKLEDSAVYLCASSLESGQPQHFGDGTRLSIL.

CDR3 DNA sequence: TGTGCCAGTAAGGGCAGGGCAACGCTCCAAGGCGAAAAACTGTTTTTT. Translation gives CASKGRATLQGEKLFF. This rearrangement joins TRBV19 to TRBJ1-4, with D possibly TRBD1 on 5 matching bases. CDR3 length equals 16 residues. Deletions cut 7 bases from V and 8 bases from J, with 23 bases between. Germline V gene data show CDR1 as LNHDA and CDR2 as SQIVND (reference sequence).

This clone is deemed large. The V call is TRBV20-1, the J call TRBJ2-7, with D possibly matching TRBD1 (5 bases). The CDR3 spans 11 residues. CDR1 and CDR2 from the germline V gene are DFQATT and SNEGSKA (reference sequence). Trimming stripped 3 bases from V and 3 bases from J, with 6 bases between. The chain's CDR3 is CSARDNYEQYF. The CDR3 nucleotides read TGCAGTGCTAGGGACAACTACGAGCAGTACTTC.

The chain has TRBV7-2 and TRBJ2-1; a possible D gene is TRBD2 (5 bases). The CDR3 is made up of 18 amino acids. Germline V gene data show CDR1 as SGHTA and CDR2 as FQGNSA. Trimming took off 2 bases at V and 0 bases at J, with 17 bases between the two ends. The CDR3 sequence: CASSLRWGADSSYNEQFF. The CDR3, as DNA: TGTGCCAGCAGCTTAAGATGGGGAGCGGATAGCTCCTACAATGAGCAGTTCTTC.